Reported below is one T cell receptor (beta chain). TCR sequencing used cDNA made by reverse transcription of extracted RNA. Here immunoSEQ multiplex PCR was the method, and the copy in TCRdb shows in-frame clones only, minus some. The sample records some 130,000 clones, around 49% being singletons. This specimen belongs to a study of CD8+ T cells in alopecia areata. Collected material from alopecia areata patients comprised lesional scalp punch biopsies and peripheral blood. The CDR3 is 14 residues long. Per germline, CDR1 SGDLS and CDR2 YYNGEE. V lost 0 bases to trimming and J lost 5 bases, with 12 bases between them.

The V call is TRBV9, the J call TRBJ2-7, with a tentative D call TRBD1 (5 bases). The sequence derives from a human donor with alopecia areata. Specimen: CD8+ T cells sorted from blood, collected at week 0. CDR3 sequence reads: CASSVETVAHEQYF. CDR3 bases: TGTGCCAGCAGCGTAGAGACAGTTGCCCACGAGCAGTACTTC. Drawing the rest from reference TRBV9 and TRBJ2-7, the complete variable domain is DSGVTQTPKHLITATGQRVTLRCSPRSGDLSVYWYQQSLDQGLQFLIQYYNGEERAKGNILERFSAQQFPDLHSELNLSSLELGDSALYFCASSVETVAHEQYFGPGTRLTVT.